The rows below give T cell receptor beta chains drawn from one sample of a study of cytomegalovirus exposure and HLA in healthy donors. TCRdb's copy holds only in-frame clones and misses some; the assay was immunoSEQ multiplex PCR. The sample shows fewer than 130,000 clones, around 70% of them seen only once. Sequenced sample: PBMCs. The receptors here all came from a man in his forties or fifties in good health and CMV-seropositive. Both conserved end residues are part of each CDR3. A D gene is named only where the DNA matches it firmly. A row's size may be missing; if present it is once, few, many or a size class.

TRBJ2-2,NA,TRBV4-1,NA,TGCGCCAGCAGCCAAGGGCTAGCGAGCAACACCGGGGAGCTGTTTTTT,CASSQGLASNTGELFF
TRBJ1-5,TRBD1,TRBV6-1,NA,TGTGCCAGCAGACAGGGGTTATTTAGCAATCAGCCCCAGCATTTT,CASRQGLFSNQPQHF
TRBJ1-1,NA,TRBV29-1,NA,TGCAGCGTTGAAGAGAACGGGTTTGAAGCTTTCTTT,CSVEENGFEAFF
TRBJ2-7,NA,TRBV27,NA,TGTGCCAGCAGTTTTATAGCGGTTCAAGGGCCGGCCGAGCAGTACTTC,CASSFIAVQGPAEQYF
TRBJ2-7,TRBD2,TRBV27,NA,TGTGCCAGCAGGAACGGCGGCAGGGGGATAGCGGGAGCGCGAGACTACGAGCAGTACTTC,CASRNGGRGIAGARDYEQYF
TRBJ1-2,TRBD1,TRBV27,NA,TGTGCCAGCAGTCGACAGGGGGTGAATGGCTACACCTTC,CASSRQGVNGYTF
TRBJ1-1,NA,TRBV30,NA,TGTGCCTGGAACGGGGATCGGTACCGATTAAACACTGAAGCTTTCTTT,CAWNGDRYRLNTEAFF
TRBJ2-7,TRBD2,TRBV28,NA,TGTGCCAGCACTCCGGGACTAGCGAGCTACGAGCAGTACTTC,CASTPGLASYEQYF
TRBJ1-5,TRBD1,TRBV30,NA,TGTGCCTGGAGTGTACAGGGGAATCAGCCCCAGCATTTT,CAWSVQGNQPQHF
TRBJ1-5,NA,TRBV4-2,NA,TGTGCCAGCAGCCTCAGCGGGTCTCCCCAGCCCCAGCATTTT,CASSLSGSPQPQHF
TRBJ1-1,NA,TRBV21-1,NA,TGTGCCAGCAGCAAAGTCCCAGGGGGGAAAGCTTTCTTT,CASSKVPGGKAFF
TRBJ2-3,TRBD1,TRBV5-1,NA,TGCGCCAGCAGCTTGCCCGGGACAGGGGCAGATACGCAGTATTTT,CASSLPGTGADTQYF
TRBJ1-2,TRBD1,TRBV2,NA,TGTGCCAGCAGGCCCACCGGGACAGTCTATGGCTACACCTTC,CASRPTGTVYGYTF
TRBJ1-2,NA,TRBV27,NA,TGTGCCAGCAGCCTCAGGGGTGTCTATGGCTACACCTTC,CASSLRGVYGYTF
TRBJ1-2,TRBD1,TRBV7-9,few,TGTGCCAGCAGCCCGGGACAGGGGGTTGCTGGCTACACCTTC,CASSPGQGVAGYTF
TRBJ2-3,NA,TRBV19,NA,TGTGCCACTGGGGCGGCAGATACGCAGTATTTT,CATGAADTQYF
TRBJ2-4,NA,TRBV5-1,NA,TGCGCCAGCAGCACGGAGGGAGTTGCGGTAGAAAACATTCAGTACTTC,CASSTEGVAVENIQYF
TRBJ2-7,NA,TRBV4-2,many,TGTGCCAGCAGCCAAGCTGGGGCGAAGGGCTACGAGCAGTACTTC,CASSQAGAKGYEQYF
TRBJ1-2,NA,TRBV19,few,TGTGCCAGTAGTATTGGCCCGTCCACGGGGACCTTC,CASSIGPSTGTF
TRBJ2-3,TRBD2,TRBV19,NA,TGTGCCAGTAGTGCAGAAGCGGGAGCGCGACAAGATACGCAGTATTTT,CASSAEAGARQDTQYF
TRBJ1-3,NA,TRBV7-3,NA,TGTGCCAGCAGCACCACGTGGGGGGACACCATATATTTT,CASSTTWGDTIYF
TRBJ1-2,TRBD1,TRBV28,NA,TGTGCCAGCAGTCCCTGGGGACAGGGACGCGGCTACACCTTC,CASSPWGQGRGYTF
TRBJ2-2,TRBD2,TRBV25-1,NA,TGTGCCAGCAGTACGGCGGGTAGCGGGACCGGGGAGCTGTTTTTT,CASSTAGSGTGELFF
TRBJ1-5,NA,TRBV7-2,NA,TGTGCCAGCAGCTTAGGCTTCGAGGCCCAGCCCCAGCATTTT,CASSLGFEAQPQHF
TRBJ2-1,TRBD2,TRBV7-6,NA,TGTGCCAGCAGCTTAGCCGGGAGGGCCCTCGATGAGCAGTTCTTC,CASSLAGRALDEQFF
TRBJ2-3,NA,TRBV7-9,NA,TGTGCCAGCAGCTTAGACCGGGTCACAGATACGCAGTATTTT,CASSLDRVTDTQYF
TRBJ1-1,NA,TRBV7-8,NA,TGTGCCAGCAGCTTATTTGCAGGGTTGAACACTGAAGCTTTCTTT,CASSLFAGLNTEAFF
TRBJ2-1,TRBD2,TRBV27,few,TGTGCCAGCAGTGGACTAGCGGGAGGTGATGAGCAGTTCTTC,CASSGLAGGDEQFF
TRBJ2-3,TRBD1,TRBV5-1,NA,TGCGCCAGCAGCCGGACAGGGAACACAGATACGCAGTATTTT,CASSRTGNTDTQYF
TRBJ2-7,NA,TRBV4-1,NA,TGCGCCAGCAGCCATACAGGGCCTTCCTACGAGCAGTACTTC,CASSHTGPSYEQYF
TRBJ1-2,NA,TRBV2,NA,TGTGCCAGCAGTAACAGGGTTTGGTATGGCTACACCTTC,CASSNRVWYGYTF